Included here is one TCR beta chain sequence, with context. Its specificity is not known. The data belong to a study of T cell responses to AZD1222 COVID-19 vaccine. Study background: Second-dose intervals of approximately 4 or approximately 12 weeks were pooled.

Study-level results: Spike-wide vaccine-associated CD4 TCRs dominated at 160-218 and 743-854. It was only a handful of AZD1222 recipients who were seropositive at baseline.

This table comes from immunoSEQ multiplex PCR, and its TCRdb copy is limited to in-frame clones, with some not included. The sample contains around 35,000 clones, about 88% of which appear only once. V lost 3 bases, J lost 2 bases, and 3 bases stayed unmatched. The CDR3 loop spans 14 amino acids. Per germline, CDR1 LGHDT and CDR2 YNNKEL (reference sequence). The specimen comprised peripheral blood, sampled on day 0 of AZD1222 vaccination. This chain links TRBV3-1 (or the pseudogene TRBV3-2) with TRBJ2-7; the match to TRBD2 covers 8 bases. The TCR comes from an adult in good health. The CDR3 sequence: CASSQGGRTYEQYF. CDR3 sequence (DNA): TGTGCCAGCAGCCAGGGCGGGAGGACCTACGAGCAGTACTTC.